The source of this T cell receptor (beta chain) is a study of blood T cell repertoires in COVID-19. The CDR3 extends over 14 amino acids. V was cut by 6 bases and J by 2 bases, with 13 bases left in between. Germline assignment: CDR1 MNHEY and CDR2 SVGAGI. The protocol was immunoSEQ multiplex PCR, while the TCRdb copy is restricted to in-frame clones and leaves out a portion. This table has roughly 110,000 clones, more than 80% appearing once. The TCR comes from a woman aged 60-75 years with COVID-19, enrolled during active disease. Sample: peripheral blood. This chain uses TRBV6-5 with TRBJ2-5; D perhaps matches TRBD2 (6 bases). CDR3 nucleotide sequence: TGTGCCAGCAGCAGACTAGTTTGGCAAGAGACCCAGTACTTC. Protein sequence: CASSRLVWQETQYF.